A selection of T cell receptor beta chains follows, all from one sample in a study of tumor and adjacent non-tumor tissue in lung cancer. TCRdb ran MiXCR on the multiplex PCR reads and lists one entry per CDR3 protein. Among 100,000 or so distinct CDR3 sequences listed, roughly two thirds were seen once. The sequenced sample consisted of distant non-tumor lung tissue. These receptor sequences come from a man younger than 40 with non-small cell lung cancer. Both conserved end residues are part of each CDR3. D genes are given only for firm matches. For some rows the clone size is stated as once, few or many, or as a class when expanded; others skip it.

J gene: TRBJ2-1
clone size: -
D gene: TRBD2
V gene: TRBV11-2
CDR3 protein: CASSQGLVRNEQFF
CDR3 DNA: TGCGCCAGCAGCCAGGGACTAGTTCGCAATGAGCAGTTCTTC

J gene: TRBJ1-5
clone size: -
D gene: -
V gene: TRBV20-1
CDR3 protein: CSATTWGWCNLPQHF
CDR3 DNA: TGCAGTGCAACGACATGGGGCTGGTGCAATCTGCCCCAGCATTTT

J gene: TRBJ1-1
clone size: -
D gene: -
V gene: TRBV7-9
CDR3 protein: CASSPQSGLNTEAFF
CDR3 DNA: TGTGCCAGCAGCCCCCAGAGCGGCTTGAACACTGAAGCTTTCTTT

J gene: TRBJ2-5
clone size: -
D gene: -
V gene: TRBV11-2
CDR3 protein: CASSLEGGRKETQYF
CDR3 DNA: TGTGCCAGCAGCTTGGAAGGGGGACGGAAAGAGACCCAGTACTTC

J gene: TRBJ2-7
clone size: -
D gene: -
V gene: TRBV10-3
CDR3 protein: CAISESEEVYKQYF
CDR3 DNA: TGTGCCATCAGTGAGTCGGAGGAGGTGTACAAGCAGTACTTC

J gene: TRBJ2-3
clone size: few
D gene: -
V gene: TRBV11-2
CDR3 protein: CVSSFHPRGVHTDTQYF
CDR3 DNA: TGTGTCAGCAGTTTTCACCCAAGGGGGGTACACACAGATACGCAGTATTTT

J gene: TRBJ1-1
clone size: -
D gene: -
V gene: TRBV7-8
CDR3 protein: CASSLVEGGGAEAFF
CDR3 DNA: TGTGCCAGCAGCTTAGTGGAGGGTGGGGGCGCTGAAGCTTTCTTT

J gene: TRBJ2-5
clone size: -
D gene: TRBD1
V gene: TRBV5-1
CDR3 protein: CASSLPPGQGWETQYF
CDR3 DNA: TGCGCCAGCAGCCTCCCGCCCGGACAGGGGTGGGAGACCCAGTACTTC

J gene: TRBJ1-1
clone size: once
D gene: -
V gene: TRBV10-3
CDR3 protein: CAIKRGEVNTEAFF
CDR3 DNA: TGTGCCATCAAGAGGGGCGAGGTGAACACTGAAGCTTTCTTT

J gene: TRBJ2-1
clone size: -
D gene: -
V gene: TRBV20-1
CDR3 protein: CGARGQGGHEQFF
CDR3 DNA: TGCGGTGCTAGAGGACAGGGAGGGCATGAGCAGTTCTTC

J gene: TRBJ2-1
clone size: -
D gene: TRBD1
V gene: TRBV10-1
CDR3 protein: CTSSVGTGAYNEQFF
CDR3 DNA: TGCACCAGCAGTGTCGGGACAGGGGCCTACAATGAGCAGTTCTTC

J gene: TRBJ2-3
clone size: -
D gene: TRBD2
V gene: TRBV6-5
CDR3 protein: CANSYSSGRSTGTQYF
CDR3 DNA: TGTGCCAACAGTTACTCGTCCGGGAGGAGCACAGGTACGCAGTATTTT

J gene: TRBJ2-7
clone size: -
D gene: -
V gene: TRBV20-1
CDR3 protein: CSARDFGISGAYEQYF
CDR3 DNA: TGCAGTGCTAGAGATTTCGGCATTAGCGGAGCCTACGAGCAGTACTTC

J gene: TRBJ2-3
clone size: many
D gene: -
V gene: TRBV29-1
CDR3 protein: CSAGLTDTQYF
CDR3 DNA: TGCAGCGCAGGGCTCACAGATACGCAGTATTTT

J gene: TRBJ2-3
clone size: -
D gene: -
V gene: TRBV20-1
CDR3 protein: CNAGGPSTDTQYF
CDR3 DNA: TGCAATGCTGGCGGACCTAGCACAGATACACAGTATTTT

J gene: TRBJ2-3
clone size: -
D gene: -
V gene: TRBV20-1
CDR3 protein: CSARDHRFTGTRNTDTQYF
CDR3 DNA: TGCAGTGCTAGAGATCATCGTTTCACCGGGACACGCAACACAGATACGCAGTACTTT

J gene: TRBJ2-7
clone size: -
D gene: TRBD1
V gene: TRBV11-2
CDR3 protein: CASSPGQLPSYEQYF
CDR3 DNA: TGTGCCAGCAGCCCGGGACAGCTGCCCTCCTACGAGCAGTACTTC

J gene: TRBJ2-2
clone size: -
D gene: -
V gene: TRBV20-1
CDR3 protein: CSSRDQRQGLVGELFF
CDR3 DNA: TGCAGTTCTAGAGATCAGAGGCAGGGTCTGGTAGGGGAGCTGTTTTTT

J gene: TRBJ2-3
clone size: few
D gene: -
V gene: TRBV11-2
CDR3 protein: CASSSRDTLWGTQYF
CDR3 DNA: TGTGCCAGCAGCTCACGGGACACCCTCTGGGGTACGCAGTATTTT

J gene: TRBJ2-1
clone size: few
D gene: -
V gene: TRBV19
CDR3 protein: CASSGHSSYNEQFF
CDR3 DNA: TGTGCCAGTAGTGGACATAGCTCCTACAATGAGCAGTTCTTC

J gene: TRBJ2-3
clone size: few
D gene: -
V gene: TRBV19
CDR3 protein: CASSIGLADTQYF
CDR3 DNA: TGTGCCAGTAGTATTGGATTGGCAGATACGCAGTATTTT

J gene: TRBJ1-1
clone size: -
D gene: -
V gene: TRBV12-3/TRBV12-4
CDR3 protein: CVSSPGNNEAFF
CDR3 DNA: TGTGTCAGCAGTCCCGGAAACAATGAAGCCTTCTTT

J gene: TRBJ2-3
clone size: many
D gene: -
V gene: TRBV10-3
CDR3 protein: CAISGTGTEADTQYF
CDR3 DNA: TGTGCCATCAGTGGGACGGGGACGGAGGCAGATACGCAGTATTTT

J gene: TRBJ2-7
clone size: -
D gene: -
V gene: TRBV7-9
CDR3 protein: CASSLTDSGYERYF
CDR3 DNA: TGTGCCAGCAGCCTTACCGACTCGGGCTACGAGCGGTACTTC

J gene: TRBJ1-2
clone size: -
D gene: -
V gene: TRBV11-2
CDR3 protein: CASSHTANYGYIF
CDR3 DNA: TGTGCCAGCAGCCATACAGCTAACTATGGCTACATCTTC

J gene: TRBJ2-3
clone size: few
D gene: TRBD1
V gene: TRBV2
CDR3 protein: CASSGGTGTDTQYF
CDR3 DNA: TGTGCCAGCAGTGGGGGGACAGGCACAGATACGCAGTATTTT

J gene: TRBJ2-3
clone size: -
D gene: -
V gene: TRBV20-1
CDR3 protein: CSAGRRTPDSTDTQYF
CDR3 DNA: TGCAGTGCTGGGCGTCGGACGCCCGATAGCACAGATACGCAGTATTTT

J gene: TRBJ2-7
clone size: -
D gene: TRBD1
V gene: TRBV29-1
CDR3 protein: CSVPGTGDAGLSTHEQCF
CDR3 DNA: TGCAGCGTCCCCGGGACAGGGGACGCGGGACTATCAACCCACGAGCAGTGCTTC

J gene: TRBJ2-5
clone size: -
D gene: -
V gene: TRBV11-3
CDR3 protein: CVSSLDQGLQETQYF
CDR3 DNA: TGTGTCAGCAGCTTAGATCAGGGCCTCCAAGAGACCCAGTACTTC

J gene: TRBJ1-1
clone size: many
D gene: -
V gene: TRBV29-1
CDR3 protein: CSVEDPGTEAFF
CDR3 DNA: TGCAGCGTTGAAGACCCCGGCACTGAAGCTTTCTTT

J gene: TRBJ2-3
clone size: many
D gene: -
V gene: TRBV6-2/TRBV6-3
CDR3 protein: CASSYIPSMADTQYF
CDR3 DNA: TGTGCCAGCAGCTACATCCCCTCCATGGCCGATACGCAGTATTTT

J gene: TRBJ1-2
clone size: -
D gene: TRBD1
V gene: TRBV29-1
CDR3 protein: CSTTRDSINYGYTF
CDR3 DNA: TGCAGCACGACCCGGGACAGCATTAACTATGGCTACACCTTC

J gene: TRBJ1-1
clone size: -
D gene: TRBD1
V gene: TRBV20-1
CDR3 protein: CSAGQGDTEAFF
CDR3 DNA: TGCAGTGCTGGGCAGGGGGACACTGAAGCTTTCTTT

J gene: TRBJ2-3
clone size: medium-sized
D gene: -
V gene: TRBV12-3/TRBV12-4
CDR3 protein: CASSLGDTQYF
CDR3 DNA: TGTGCCAGCAGTTTGGGAGATACGCAGTATTTT

J gene: TRBJ1-1
clone size: once
D gene: -
V gene: TRBV5-4
CDR3 protein: CAVGGLDGGTEAFF
CDR3 DNA: TGCGCCGTCGGGGGACTTGACGGGGGCACTGAAGCTTTCTTT

J gene: TRBJ2-7
clone size: -
D gene: -
V gene: TRBV20-1
CDR3 protein: CSPSDQGRSHEQYF
CDR3 DNA: TGCAGTCCTAGTGACCAGGGAAGATCCCACGAGCAGTACTTC

J gene: TRBJ2-7
clone size: -
D gene: -
V gene: TRBV6-5
CDR3 protein: CANSYSAGCSYEQYF
CDR3 DNA: TGTGCCAACAGTTACTCGGCGGGGTGCTCCTACGAGCAGTACTTC

J gene: TRBJ1-1
clone size: many
D gene: -
V gene: TRBV20-1
CDR3 protein: CSARQGQGWTEAFF
CDR3 DNA: TGCAGTGCTAGACAGGGCCAAGGGTGGACTGAAGCTTTCTTT

J gene: TRBJ2-7
clone size: -
D gene: -
V gene: TRBV29-1
CDR3 protein: CSVGSGDHKQYF
CDR3 DNA: TGCAGCGTTGGGTCGGGGGACCACAAGCAGTACTTC

J gene: TRBJ2-1
clone size: many
D gene: -
V gene: TRBV4-2
CDR3 protein: CASSQAGAYNEQFF
CDR3 DNA: TGTGCCAGCAGCCAAGCTGGAGCCTACAATGAGCAGTTCTTC

J gene: TRBJ2-1
clone size: -
D gene: -
V gene: TRBV29-1
CDR3 protein: CSVVGRENTEQFF
CDR3 DNA: TGTAGCGTTGTGGGTAGGGAGAACACTGAGCAGTTCTTC

J gene: TRBJ2-7
clone size: many
D gene: TRBD1
V gene: TRBV29-1
CDR3 protein: CSVDGTAPGEQYF
CDR3 DNA: TGCAGCGTTGATGGGACAGCACCGGGGGAGCAGTACTTC

J gene: TRBJ2-1
clone size: -
D gene: -
V gene: TRBV11-2
CDR3 protein: CASRGQSYNEQFF
CDR3 DNA: TGTGCCAGCAGAGGACAGTCCTACAATGAGCAGTTCTTC

J gene: TRBJ1-1
clone size: -
D gene: TRBD1
V gene: TRBV6-2/TRBV6-3
CDR3 protein: CASSMGQAEAFF
CDR3 DNA: TGTGCCAGTAGCATGGGACAGGCCGAAGCTTTCTTT